This T cell receptor (beta chain) originates from a study of CD8+ T cells in alopecia areata. Study-level background: Patients remained on tofacitinib for 6 to 18 months and then went 6 months without it.

This clone was detected once. Extracted RNA was reverse transcribed, and the resulting cDNA served as sequencing template. Produced via immunoSEQ multiplex PCR; TCRdb's table is partial and in-frame only. The data show about 150,000 clones, 45% to 60% seen once. Trimming shortened V by 0 bases and J by 6 bases, and 14 bases separated the two germline ends. CDR3 size: 15 residues. Germline CDR1 reads SGHDN; CDR2 reads FVKESK. The TCR sequence derives from a human donor with alopecia areata. The rearrangement uses TRBV14 and TRBJ1-1; D remains unclear. Material for sequencing was CD4+ T cells sorted from blood. CDR3 DNA sequence: TGTGCCAGCAGCCAAGATTTGGGAGGAACTTCTGAAGCTTTCTTT. This gives the protein CASSQDLGGTSEAFF.